One and the same sample provided the 20 T cell receptor beta chains below, sequenced in a study of identical twins. TCRdb re-analysed the 5' RACE reads in MiXCR, keeping a single row per CDR3 protein. The table records 1.5 million to 2 million distinct CDR3 sequences, about 32% of them present only once. Source material: cord blood. Receptor source: a newborn girl in good health.

The sample holds many counts of this clonotype. The CDR3 reads CASSLSASGNEQFF. The DNA for the CDR3 is TGTGCCAGCAGCTTATCGGCTAGCGGCAATGAGCAGTTCTTC. The chain uses TRBV7-9 and TRBJ2-1; 7 bases fit TRBD2. The junction had 4 bases not matched to a gene; V was cut back by 2 bases and J by 6 bases. This CDR3 region has 14 residues. Germline CDR1 SEHNR, CDR2 FQNEAQ (reference sequence).

This clonotype was counted a few times. V and J are TRBV28 and TRBJ2-7; the match to TRBD2 covers 7 bases. Germline CDR1 is MDHEN and CDR2 is SYDVKM. There are 16 residues in the CDR3. V lost 2 bases, J lost 2 bases, and 9 bases stayed unmatched. The CDR3 spells CASSLESGAGTYEQYF. The DNA for the CDR3 is TGTGCCAGCAGTTTAGAGTCGGGAGCGGGGACCTACGAGCAGTACTTC.

This CDR3 is CSARLAGPTGELFF. The CDR3 nucleotides are TGCAGTGCTCGACTAGCGGGTCCCACCGGGGAGCTGTTTTTT. The chain couples TRBV20-1 to TRBJ2-2; TRBD2 aligns across 10 bases. V lost 5 bases to trimming and J lost 4 bases; unmatched junction nucleotides: 4. This CDR3 has 14 amino acids. Per the germline V gene, CDR1 is DFQATT and CDR2 is SNEGSKA (reference sequence).

This chain's CDR3 is CATSDFVREGSETQYF. CDR3 DNA: TGTGCCACCAGTGATTTTGTGCGGGAGGGGTCAGAGACCCAGTACTTC. The rearrangement links TRBV24-1 to TRBJ2-5, with 9 bases fitting TRBD2. V lost 1 base and J lost 4; bases outside the gene matches: 6. CDR3 length equals 16 residues. The germline gives CDR1 KGHDR, CDR2 SFDVKD.

This clonotype was picked up a small number of times. The chain has TRBV5-1 and TRBJ1-4; D call uncertain. Looked up from germline, CDR1 is SGHRS and CDR2 is YFSETQ. V shed 0 bases and J shed 8 bases, with 14 bases lying between them. The length of the CDR3 is 15 residues. CDR3 coding DNA: TGCGCCAGCAGCTTGGCGGGGAGTGGCATCGAAAAACTGTTTTTT. Its translation: CASSLAGSGIEKLFF.

About this clonotype itself: A junction end diverges from the germline sequence, so it may reflect a read error. V gene TRBV5-6 combines with J gene TRBJ1-6, with 7 bases identical to TRBD1. Germline CDR1 SGHDT, CDR2 YYEEEE. The CDR3 has 13 amino acids. The DNA of the CDR3 is TGTGCCAGCTTAGGGGACAGTGGGTCACCCCCCCACTTT. Residues: CASLGDSGSPPHF.

The chain links TRBV20-1 to TRBJ2-5; the D is unclear. Trimming shortened V by 4 bases and J by 1 base, and 10 bases separated the two germline ends. CDR1 and CDR2 (germline): DFQATT, SNEGSKA (reference sequence). This CDR3 is built from 13 residues. For the CDR3, the DNA is TGCAGTGCTATTGCCCCAGCCCAAGAGACCCAGTACTTC. This translates into CSAIAPAQETQYF.

This chain joins TRBV20-1 and TRBJ2-7, with 10 bases fitting TRBD2. Near its end, the DNA agrees better with TRBJ2-5, so the J call may be wrong. CDR1 is DFQATT, CDR2 SNEGSKA, per germline (reference sequence). CDR3 length equals 19 residues. The CDR3 loop is CSARDRKGLAGDLQETQYF. The CDR3 DNA reads as TGCAGTGCTAGAGATCGAAAGGGGCTAGCGGGGGATCTACAAGAGACCCAGTACTTC.

This clonotype came up many times. The chain uses TRBV3-1 and TRBJ2-6; D not resolved. Trimming took 5 bases from V and 2 from J, leaving 7 bases between them. Germline lookup yields CDR1 LGHDT and CDR2 YNNKEL (reference sequence). The CDR3 loop spans 14 amino acids. The CDR3 protein is CASSDITGANVLTF. Written as DNA, the CDR3 is TGTGCCAGCAGCGATATAACTGGGGCCAACGTCCTGACTTTC.

The chain has TRBV20-1 and TRBJ2-7, with D maybe TRBD2 (6 bases). Per germline, CDR1 DFQATT and CDR2 SNEGSKA (reference sequence). V was clipped by 6 bases and J by 7 bases, with 16 bases between them. This CDR3 region has 12 residues. The CDR3 loop reads CSARHPGGEQYF. In DNA form, the CDR3 reads TGCAGTGCCCGACACCCTGGGGGGGAGCAGTACTTC.

This clonotype was counted only a few times. The chain uses TRBV7-9 and TRBJ1-5; D possibly corresponds to TRBD1 (6 bases). This CDR3 is built from 15 residues. The germline CDR1 and CDR2 sequences are SEHNR and FQNEAQ (reference sequence). The V end was cut by 5 bases, the J end by 2 bases, with 13 bases between. The CDR3 region is CASSIQGNGNQPQHF. The CDR3 region has the DNA TGTGCCAGCAGCATTCAGGGGAACGGCAATCAGCCCCAGCATTTT.

This clonotype showed up many times. This chain connects TRBV27 to TRBJ2-6; maybe TRBD1 (6 bases). V lost 4 bases to trimming and J lost 0 bases, with 16 bases between them. Germline V gene lookup returns CDR1 MNHEY and CDR2 SMNVEV (reference sequence). This CDR3 comprises 18 residues. The CDR3 is CASSSPTGPLSGANVLTF. The CDR3 bases are TGTGCCAGCAGTTCTCCGACAGGTCCTCTCTCTGGGGCCAACGTCCTGACTTTC.

The rearrangement uses TRBV5-1 and TRBJ1-2; tentative D call: TRBD1 (5 bases). CDR1 is SGHRS, CDR2 YFSETQ, per germline. V was shortened by 4 bases and J by 0 bases, with 16 bases between the two germline ends. This CDR3 has 16 residues. The CDR3 spells CASSGRGFGANYGYTF. DNA for the CDR3: TGCGCCAGCAGCGGACGGGGGTTCGGGGCTAACTATGGCTACACCTTC. The full variable domain, its missing parts supplied by reference TRBV5-1 and TRBJ1-2, is KAGVTQTPRYLIKTRGQQVTLSCSPISGHRSVSWYQQTPGQGLQFLFEYFSETQRNKGNFPGRFSGRQFSNSRSEMNVSTLELGDSALYLCASSGRGFGANYGYTFGSGTRLTVV.

The rearrangement uses TRBV5-1 and TRBJ2-1; TRBD2 matches at 8 bases. Per germline, CDR1 SGHRS and CDR2 YFSETQ. With 4 bases clipped from V and 9 bases from J, the junction kept 15 bases outside the gene matches. CDR3 length: 16 residues. For the CDR3, the DNA is TGCGCCAGCAGCCCCGGACTAGCCCGAATAGCCGGTGAGCAGTTCTTC. As protein: CASSPGLARIAGEQFF.

The chain combines TRBV29-1 with TRBJ2-5; D is possibly TRBD1 (6 bases). V was trimmed by 7 bases and J by 3 bases, leaving 18 bases between them. Germline loops: CDR1 SQVTM, CDR2 ANQGSEA. CDR3 length equals 14 residues. The CDR3 bases are TGCAGCGGCCTCCGCACAGGGACCAAAGAGACCCAGTACTTC. Its protein product is CSGLRTGTKETQYF.

The chain employs TRBV2 and TRBJ2-2, with D possibly matching TRBD2 (6 bases). This CDR3 contains 16 residues. The germline gives CDR1 SNHLY, CDR2 FYNNEI. Trimming cost V 2 bases and J 0 bases, with 10 bases left between them. The CDR3 loop reads CASSERSGANTGELFF. The DNA for the CDR3 is TGTGCCAGCAGTGAACGATCGGGGGCGAACACCGGGGAGCTGTTTTTT.

The rearrangement uses TRBV4-1 and TRBJ2-7, with 12 bases matching TRBD2. The V and J ends lost 2 bases and 7 bases, in that order; junction bases with no gene match: 3. The CDR3 covers 14 residues. Germline lookup yields CDR1 MGHRA and CDR2 YSYEKL. The CDR3 bases are TGCGCCAGCAGCCAACCGACTAGCGGGAGTGAGCAGTACTTC. Its translation: CASSQPTSGSEQYF.

This clonotype was observed a handful of times. V gene TRBV6-5 combines with J gene TRBJ2-3, with 7 bases that match TRBD2. The germline gives CDR1 MNHEY, CDR2 SVGAGI. This CDR3 is built from 15 residues. J gave up 5 bases and V 6 bases, and 11 bases lay outside the gene matches. This CDR3 reads CASRNGLGNIDTQYF. CDR3 nucleotide sequence: TGTGCCAGCAGAAACGGACTAGGAAATATAGATACGCAGTATTTT.

V usage is TRBV30 and J usage is TRBJ2-5; D unresolved. V shed 3 bases and J shed 13 bases, with 12 bases lying between them. From germline, CDR1 is GTSNPN and CDR2 SVGIG (reference sequence). This CDR3 is built from 10 residues. The CDR3 nucleotides are TGTGCCTGGAGCAGCCCCCACACGTACTTC. Protein product: CAWSSPHTYF. Full variable domain (remainder filled in from reference TRBV30 and TRBJ2-5): SQTIHQWPATLVQPVGSPLSLECTVEGTSNPNLYWYRQAAGRGLQLLFYSVGIGQISSEVPQNLSASRPQDRQFILSSKKLLLSDSGFYLCAWSSPHTYFGPGTRLLVL.

This chain links TRBV20-1 with TRBJ1-1; D gene unclear. This CDR3 is 12 amino acids long. V lost 6 bases to trimming and J lost 0 bases, with 8 bases between them. Germline V CDR1 and CDR2: DFQATT, SNEGSKA (reference sequence). The CDR3 sequence is CSAWGMNTEAFF. CDR3 DNA: TGCAGTGCCTGGGGAATGAACACTGAAGCTTTCTTT.